The 12 T cell receptor beta chains below were found in one sample sequenced in a study of blood T cell repertoires in COVID-19. Only in-frame clones appear in the TCRdb table, and some are missing; sequencing was by immunoSEQ multiplex PCR. Altogether roughly 230,000 clones are present, about 80% being singletons, with the ten largest covering around 3.5%. The source material was PBMCs or T cells enriched from blood (not recorded which). These receptors came from a man in his fifties who had recovered from COVID-19.

The chain combines TRBV9 with TRBJ2-7; 7 nucleotides line up with TRBD1. The trim removed 3 bases at V and 1 base at J, leaving 4 bases unmatched. Germline V gene data show CDR1 as SGDLS and CDR2 as YYNGEE. There are 14 residues in the CDR3. The CDR3 loop is CASSAGTVSYEQYF. CDR3 in DNA: TGTGCCAGCAGCGCCGGGACAGTTTCCTACGAGCAGTACTTC.

V usage is TRBV27 and J usage is TRBJ1-1; no firm D call. From germline, CDR1 is MNHEY and CDR2 SMNVEV (reference sequence). V was clipped by 1 base and J by 4 bases, with 16 bases between them. The CDR3 is 16 residues long. This CDR3 is CASSLFGEIQRTEAFF. CDR3 nucleotide sequence: TGTGCCAGCAGTTTATTCGGGGAGATACAACGCACTGAAGCTTTCTTT.

Here the CDR3 reads CASSIWGTGELFF. The DNA for the CDR3 is TGTGCCAGTAGTATTTGGGGCACTGGGGAGCTGTTTTTT. The chain is built from TRBV19 and TRBJ2-2; D is possibly TRBD1 (5 bases). CDR1 and CDR2 (germline): LNHDA, SQIVND (reference sequence). Trimming stripped 3 bases from V and 8 bases from J, with 10 bases between. This CDR3 spans 13 amino acids.

The chain carries TRBV21-1 and TRBJ1-5; TRBD1 is the table's D call, not checked against the DNA. TRBV21-1 is tagged as a pseudogene. The CDR3 is made up of 17 amino acids. The CDR3 here is CASSTGQVEDSNQPQHF. The CDR3 DNA is TGTGCCAGCAGCACAGGACAGGTGGAGGATAGCAATCAGCCCCAGCATTTT.

Only one count was recorded for this clone. The rearrangement uses TRBV5-6 and TRBJ1-4; tentative D call: TRBD1 (5 bases). The germline V and J ends were trimmed by 0 bases and 8 bases, with 14 bases remaining between them. Germline V gives CDR1 SGHDT, CDR2 YYEEEE. CDR3 size: 15 residues. The CDR3 reads CASSLEGLIGEKLFF. In nucleotides, the CDR3 is TGTGCCAGCAGCTTGGAGGGGCTCATCGGGGAAAAACTGTTTTTT.

V is TRBV3-1 (or the pseudogene TRBV3-2) and J is TRBJ2-5, with D possibly being TRBD2 (6 bases). V was pared by 5 bases and J by 7 bases, with 20 bases between. Germline V gene data show CDR1 as LGHDT and CDR2 as YNNKEL (reference sequence). The CDR3 loop spans 15 amino acids. CDR3: CASSLDGGTGGTQYF. The CDR3 bases are TGTGCCAGCAGCTTAGACGGGGGTACCGGGGGGACCCAGTACTTC.

The genes are TRBV11-3 and TRBJ1-1; a possible D gene is TRBD1 (6 bases). Trimming stripped 1 base from V and 4 bases from J, with 13 bases between. The CDR3 has 15 amino acids. Germline assignment: CDR1 SGHNT and CDR2 YENEEA. DNA of the CDR3: TGTGCCAGCAGCTTAGTTCAGATAGGGGGCACTGAAGCTTTCTTT. As protein: CASSLVQIGGTEAFF.

This clone was observed once. The rearrangement links TRBV5-5 to TRBJ1-6, with TRBD1 identical over 8 bases. This CDR3 spans 15 amino acids. V lost 6 bases to trimming and J lost 3 bases; unmatched junction nucleotides: 5. From germline, CDR1 is SGHKS and CDR2 YYEKEE (reference sequence). CDR3 coding DNA: TGTGCCAGCATGGACAGGGAGGGCTATAATTCACCCCTCCACTTT. This gives the protein CASMDREGYNSPLHF.

The rearrangement uses TRBV7-9 and TRBJ2-1, with 7 bases identical to TRBD2. With V trimmed by 3 bases and J by 8 bases, 7 bases remained unmatched. Germline CDR1 reads SEHNR; CDR2 reads FQNEAQ (reference sequence). This CDR3 is built from 14 residues. The CDR3 reads CASSLLRELDEQFF. CDR3 nucleotide sequence: TGTGCCAGCAGCTTGTTGCGGGAGTTGGATGAGCAGTTCTTC.

The V and J genes are TRBV9 and TRBJ1-6; TRBD1 might be the D (5 bases). Between the trimmed V and J ends, which lost 1 base and 8 bases, there was a span of 10 bases. CDR3 length: 14 amino acids. Germline CDR1 and CDR2: SGDLS and YYNGEE. The CDR3 DNA is TGTGCCAGCAGCGTAAAAGGGGCATATTCACCCCTCCACTTT. Its translation is CASSVKGAYSPLHF.

The J gene is TRBJ2-7, the V gene TRBV29-1; TRBD2 matches at 9 bases. The germline V gene encodes CDR1 SQVTM and CDR2 ANQGSEA. The CDR3 sequence is 14 residues long. V was pared by 1 base and J by 7 bases, with 8 bases of the junction left unmatched. DNA for the CDR3: TGCAGCGTTGAAGGAGCGGCGGGGGGGCTAGAGCAGTACTTC. It translates to CSVEGAAGGLEQYF.

The chain carries TRBV9 and TRBJ1-1, with 8 bases matching TRBD1. CDR1 and CDR2 (germline): SGDLS, YYNGEE. This CDR3 contains 15 residues. V lost 0 bases, J lost 2 bases, and 3 bases stayed unmatched. CDR3 sequence reads: CASSVVGQGNTEAFF. The CDR3 DNA follows: TGTGCCAGCAGCGTAGTTGGACAGGGAAACACTGAAGCTTTCTTT.